These 3 T cell receptor beta chains originate from one sample sequenced in a study of T cell repertoires in cytomegalovirus infection. Each CDR3 protein is one row after TCRdb ran MiXCR on the reads. Among hundreds of thousands of distinct CDR3 sequences listed, roughly 24% were seen once. The specimen sequenced was CD8+ T cells from PBMCs. Receptor source: a human donor in good health (CMV status not recorded). Some clones in this sample may be carry-over from other donors' samples.

This clonotype was counted between two and nine times. The rearrangement joins TRBV7-9 to TRBJ2-3; 7 bases agree with TRBD1. The V and J ends lost 5 bases and 2 bases, in that order; junction bases with no gene match: 10. This CDR3 comprises 16 residues. Looked up from germline, CDR1 is SEHNR and CDR2 is FQNEAQ (reference sequence). The CDR3 reads CASSRSPGQPTDTQYF. The CDR3 nucleotides are TGTGCCAGCAGCAGAAGCCCGGGACAGCCCACAGATACGCAGTATTTT.

The chain recombines TRBV20-1 with TRBJ2-3; the D gene is possibly TRBD2 (7 bases). V lost 0 bases to trimming and J lost 4 bases, with 14 bases between them. The CDR3 length is 15 residues. Germline CDR1 reads DFQATT; CDR2 reads SNEGSKA (reference sequence). The CDR3 region has the DNA TGCAGTGCTAGAGAAGTTGGGGGGGGCCCAGATACGCAGTATTTT. Translation gives CSAREVGGGPDTQYF.

At least ten counts were recorded for this clonotype. V usage is TRBV14 and J usage is TRBJ2-1; no clear D. This CDR3 contains 13 residues. Germline V gene data show CDR1 as SGHDN and CDR2 as FVKESK. Trimming stripped 5 bases from V and 6 bases from J, with 11 bases between. CDR3 DNA: TGTGCCAGCAGCGAGGATCGCTTCAATGAGCAGTTCTTC. It encodes CASSEDRFNEQFF.